These T cell receptor beta chains were read from a single sample in a study of cytomegalovirus exposure and HLA in healthy donors. Using immunoSEQ multiplex PCR, the repertoire was profiled, and TCRdb retains in-frame clones only, with some absent. The table records about 130,000 clones, 70% to 90% of them present only once. Sequencing input: PBMCs. The receptor source for this set is a boy aged 5-17 years in good health and CMV-seronegative. The conserved cysteine and the conserved F or W are not part of the CDR3 here. Each record gives: V gene, J gene, CDR3 length, CDR3 protein.

TRBV5-4	TRBJ2-6	13	ASSETGYGANVLT
TRBV7-8	TRBJ2-7	16	ASSFIELAGGYEDEQY
TRBV2	TRBJ1-2	12	ASSLSGVNYGYT
TRBV6-5	.	13	ASSYSGTGEYEQY
TRBV27	TRBJ2-1	13	ASRRGLAPYNEQF
TRBV29-1	TRBJ2-1	11	SVGGQGGNEQF
TRBV27	TRBJ2-7	11	ASNPWDSSEQY
TRBV11-3	TRBJ2-5	12	ASSLDTLGETQY
TRBV5-4	TRBJ2-3	13	ASSGLAGAPDTQY
TRBV4-2	TRBJ2-5	15	ASSQASQSGVKETQY
TRBV4-2	TRBJ2-3	13	ASSQEAQGKDTQY
TRBV18	TRBJ1-2	14	ASSPKTGTRISGYT
TRBV10-3	TRBJ1-4	14	AISELSGTGDEKLF